This TCR beta chain was identified during a study of blood T cell repertoires in COVID-19. At the level of the study: Some COVID-19 samples were acute and others convalescent; all came from the United States, Italy and Spain. T cells, B-cell-depleted T cells, or PBMCs supplied cDNA or gDNA.

Original processing methods: Counts of nucleated cells, estimated from reference gene primer amplification, were obtained. Repertoires were generated with immunoSEQ multiplex PCR, while TCRdb's copy carries only in-frame clones and drops some. The D gene and trimming were derived from the DNA, and the V and J assignments and clone size from that table. Of 200,000 to 300,000 clones in the sample, 87% were seen once. From germline, CDR1 is SGHVS and CDR2 FNYEAQ. The CDR3 covers 17 residues. Trimming shortened V by 0 bases and J by 1 base, and 13 bases separated the two germline ends. The sample holds one count of this clone.

Specimen: peripheral blood. The chain is built from TRBV7-6 and TRBJ1-5; a possible D gene is TRBD1 (6 bases). This TCR was sampled from a man aged 60 to 69 who had recovered from COVID-19. The DNA for the CDR3 is TGTGCCAGCAGCTTAGCGGCCCGGCAGGGGAGCAATCAGCCCCAGCATTTT. It codes for CASSLAARQGSNQPQHF.